This T cell receptor (beta chain) is from a study of blood T cell repertoires in COVID-19. The data were produced by immunoSEQ multiplex PCR, yet TCRdb's version contains in-frame clones alone and is incomplete. The sample carries 85,000 to 130,000 clones, approximately 90% recorded once. The germline gives CDR1 SGHRS, CDR2 YFSETQ. This CDR3 has 14 amino acids. V lost 0 bases and J 3 bases, leaving 9 bases between the germline ends. This receptor was identified in a man aged 55 to 70 with acute or convalescent COVID-19. The specimen sequenced was peripheral blood. This chain links TRBV5-1 with TRBJ1-2; weak D call: TRBD1 (5 bases). The CDR3 sequence: CASSLDRRYYGYTF. The CDR3 DNA follows: TGCGCCAGCAGCTTGGACAGGAGATACTATGGCTACACCTTC.